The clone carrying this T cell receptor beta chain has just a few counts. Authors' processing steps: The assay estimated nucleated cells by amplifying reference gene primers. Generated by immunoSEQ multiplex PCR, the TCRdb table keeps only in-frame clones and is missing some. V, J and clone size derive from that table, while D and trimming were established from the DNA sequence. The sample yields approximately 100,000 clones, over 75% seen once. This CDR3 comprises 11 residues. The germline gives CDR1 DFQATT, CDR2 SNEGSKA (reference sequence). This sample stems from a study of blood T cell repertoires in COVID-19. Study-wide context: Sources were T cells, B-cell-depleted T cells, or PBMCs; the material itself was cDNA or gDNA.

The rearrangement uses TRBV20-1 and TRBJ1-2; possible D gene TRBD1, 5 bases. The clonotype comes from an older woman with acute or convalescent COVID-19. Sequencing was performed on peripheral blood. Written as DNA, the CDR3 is TGCAGGGTAGGGGCGACCTATGGCTACACCTTC. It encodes CRVGATYGYTF.